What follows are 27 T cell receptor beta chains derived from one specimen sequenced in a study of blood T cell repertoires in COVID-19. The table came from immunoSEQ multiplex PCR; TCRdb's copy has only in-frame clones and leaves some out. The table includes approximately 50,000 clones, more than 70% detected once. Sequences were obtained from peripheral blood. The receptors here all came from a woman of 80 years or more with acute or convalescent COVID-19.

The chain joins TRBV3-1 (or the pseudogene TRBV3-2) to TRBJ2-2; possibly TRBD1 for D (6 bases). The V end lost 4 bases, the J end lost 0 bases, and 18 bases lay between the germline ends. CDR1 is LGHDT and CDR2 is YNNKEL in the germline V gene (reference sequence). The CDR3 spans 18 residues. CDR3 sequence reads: CASSPDGRQAANTGELFF. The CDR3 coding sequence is TGTGCCAGCAGCCCCGATGGAAGACAGGCTGCGAACACCGGGGAGCTGTTTTTT.

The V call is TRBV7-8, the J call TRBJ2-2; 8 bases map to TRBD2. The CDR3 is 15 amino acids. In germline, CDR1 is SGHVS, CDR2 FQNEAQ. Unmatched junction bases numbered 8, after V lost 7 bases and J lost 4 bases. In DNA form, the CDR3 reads TGTGCCAGCACGGGGATAGCGGGGACCACCGGGGAGCTGTTTTTT. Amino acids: CASTGIAGTTGELFF.

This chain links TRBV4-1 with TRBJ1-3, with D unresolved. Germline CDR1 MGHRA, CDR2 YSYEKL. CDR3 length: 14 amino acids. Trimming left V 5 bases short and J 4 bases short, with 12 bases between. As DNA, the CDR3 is TGCGCCAGCAGCTATGGACTTGAGGGAAACACCATATATTTT. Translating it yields CASSYGLEGNTIYF.

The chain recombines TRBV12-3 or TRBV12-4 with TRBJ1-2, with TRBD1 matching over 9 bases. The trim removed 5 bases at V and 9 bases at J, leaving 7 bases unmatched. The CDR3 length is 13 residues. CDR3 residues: CASSLGTGKRYTF. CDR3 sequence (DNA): TGTGCCAGCAGTCTCGGGACAGGGAAGCGCTACACCTTC.

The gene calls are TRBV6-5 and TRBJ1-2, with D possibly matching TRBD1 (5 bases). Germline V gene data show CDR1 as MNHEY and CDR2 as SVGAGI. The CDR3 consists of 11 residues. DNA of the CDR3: TGTGCAGCGGGGGGGGGCTATGGCTACACCTTC. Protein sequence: CAAGGGYGYTF.

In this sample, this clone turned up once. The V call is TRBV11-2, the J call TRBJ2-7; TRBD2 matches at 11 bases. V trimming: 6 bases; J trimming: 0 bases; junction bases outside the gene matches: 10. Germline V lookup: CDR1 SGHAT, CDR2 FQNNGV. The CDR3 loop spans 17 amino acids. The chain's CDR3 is CASRLVVGLADSYEQYF. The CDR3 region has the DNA TGTGCCAGCAGGCTAGTGGTGGGACTAGCGGACTCCTACGAGCAGTACTTC. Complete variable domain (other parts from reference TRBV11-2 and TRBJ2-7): EAGVAQSPRYKIIEKRQSVAFWCNPISGHATLYWYQQILGQGPKLLIQFQNNGVVDDSQLPKDRFSAERLKGVDSTLKIQPAKLEDSAVYLCASRLVVGLADSYEQYFGPGTRLTVT.

The CDR3 coding sequence is TGTGCCAGCAGGGGACAGGGGGCCGTTTACGAGCAGTACGTC. Amino acid sequence: CASRGQGAVYEQYV. The chain uses TRBV6-5 and TRBJ2-7, with 12 bases fitting TRBD1. The CDR3 is made up of 14 amino acids. Trimming at V came to 6 bases and at J to 4 bases, leaving 4 bases not matched to a gene. Germline CDR1 and CDR2: MNHEY and SVGAGI.

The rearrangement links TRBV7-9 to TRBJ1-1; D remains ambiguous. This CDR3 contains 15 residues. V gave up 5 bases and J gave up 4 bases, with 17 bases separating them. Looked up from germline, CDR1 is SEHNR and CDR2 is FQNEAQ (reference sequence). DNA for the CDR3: TGTGCCAGCAGCCGCAGTCGTGGGCAGGCCACTGAAGCTTTCTTT. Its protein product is CASSRSRGQATEAFF.

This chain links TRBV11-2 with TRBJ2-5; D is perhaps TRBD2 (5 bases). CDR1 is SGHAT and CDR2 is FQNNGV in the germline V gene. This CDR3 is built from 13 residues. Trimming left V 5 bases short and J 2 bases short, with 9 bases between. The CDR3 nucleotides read TGTGCCAGCAGCCGAGAGCGGCAAGAGACCCAGTACTTC. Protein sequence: CASSRERQETQYF.

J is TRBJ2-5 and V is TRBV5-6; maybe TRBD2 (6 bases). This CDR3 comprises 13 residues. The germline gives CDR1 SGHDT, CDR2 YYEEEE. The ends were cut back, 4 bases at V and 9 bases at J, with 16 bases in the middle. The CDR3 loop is CASSPGTPQSQYF. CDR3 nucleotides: TGTGCCAGCAGCCCCGGGACTCCTCAGTCCCAGTACTTC.

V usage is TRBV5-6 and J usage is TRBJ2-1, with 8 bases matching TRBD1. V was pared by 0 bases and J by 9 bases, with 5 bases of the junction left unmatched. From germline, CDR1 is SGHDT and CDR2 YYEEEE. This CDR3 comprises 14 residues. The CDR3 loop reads CASSLGPGGSEQFF. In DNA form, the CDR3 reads TGTGCCAGCAGCTTGGGGCCAGGGGGCTCTGAGCAGTTCTTC.

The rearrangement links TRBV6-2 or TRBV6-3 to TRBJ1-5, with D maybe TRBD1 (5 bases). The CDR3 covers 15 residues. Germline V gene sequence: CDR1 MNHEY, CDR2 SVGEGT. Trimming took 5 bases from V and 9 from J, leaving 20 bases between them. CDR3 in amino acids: CASSQRGVELRPQHF. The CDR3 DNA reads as TGTGCCAGCAGTCAGCGGGGGGTCGAGTTGAGGCCCCAGCATTTT.

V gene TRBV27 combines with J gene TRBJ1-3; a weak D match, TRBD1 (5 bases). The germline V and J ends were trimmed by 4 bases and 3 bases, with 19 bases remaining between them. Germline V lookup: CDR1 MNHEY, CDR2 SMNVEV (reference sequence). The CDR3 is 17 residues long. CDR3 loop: CASSSRARGNRGNTIYF. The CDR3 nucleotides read TGTGCCAGCAGTTCTCGGGCCCGGGGGAATCGTGGAAACACCATATATTTT.

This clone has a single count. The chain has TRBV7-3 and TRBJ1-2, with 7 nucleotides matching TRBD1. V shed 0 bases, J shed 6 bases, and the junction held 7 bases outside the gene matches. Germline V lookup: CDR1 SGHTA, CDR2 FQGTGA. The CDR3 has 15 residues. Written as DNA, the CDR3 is TGTGCCAGCAGCTTAACGCCCGGGACAGACGATGGCTACACCTTC. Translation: CASSLTPGTDDGYTF.

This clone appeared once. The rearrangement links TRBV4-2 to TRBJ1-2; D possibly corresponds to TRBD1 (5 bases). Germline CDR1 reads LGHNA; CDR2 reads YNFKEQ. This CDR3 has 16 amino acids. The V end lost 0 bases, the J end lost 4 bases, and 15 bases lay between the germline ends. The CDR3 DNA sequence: TGTGCCAGCAGCCAAGATCGCCCGACAGAATTCTATGGCTACACCTTC. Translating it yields CASSQDRPTEFYGYTF.

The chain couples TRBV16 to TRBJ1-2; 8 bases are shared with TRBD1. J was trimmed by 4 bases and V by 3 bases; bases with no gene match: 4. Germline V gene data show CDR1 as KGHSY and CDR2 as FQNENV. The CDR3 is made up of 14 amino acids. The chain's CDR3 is CASSQGQAGYGYTF. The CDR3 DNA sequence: TGTGCCAGCAGCCAGGGACAGGCCGGCTATGGCTACACCTTC.

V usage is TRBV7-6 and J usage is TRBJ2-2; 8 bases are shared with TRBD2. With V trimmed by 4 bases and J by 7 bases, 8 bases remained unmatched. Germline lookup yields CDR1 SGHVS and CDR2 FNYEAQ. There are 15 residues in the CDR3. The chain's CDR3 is CASSSRGGRNGELFF. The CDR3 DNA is TGTGCCAGCAGCTCACGGGGGGGCCGGAACGGGGAGCTGTTTTTT.

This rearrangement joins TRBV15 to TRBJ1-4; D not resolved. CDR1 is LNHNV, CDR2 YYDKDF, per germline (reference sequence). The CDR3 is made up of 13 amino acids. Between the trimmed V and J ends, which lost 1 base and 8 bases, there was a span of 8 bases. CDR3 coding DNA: TGTGCCACCAGCAGAGCTAAGAGCGAAAAACTGTTTTTT. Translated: CATSRAKSEKLFF. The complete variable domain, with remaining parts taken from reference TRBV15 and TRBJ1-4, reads DAMVIQNPRYQVTQFGKPVTLSCSQTLNHNVMYWYQQKSSQAPKLLFHYYDKDFNNEADTPDNFQSRRPNTSFCFLDIRSPGLGDTAMYLCATSRAKSEKLFFGSGTQLSVL.

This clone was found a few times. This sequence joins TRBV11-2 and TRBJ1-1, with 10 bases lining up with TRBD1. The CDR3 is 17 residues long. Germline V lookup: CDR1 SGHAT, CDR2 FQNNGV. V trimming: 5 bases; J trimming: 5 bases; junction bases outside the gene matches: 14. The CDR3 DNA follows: TGTGCCAGCAGCCTGCGCCCCCCGGGACAGGGGAGAACTGAAGCTTTCTTT. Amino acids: CASSLRPPGQGRTEAFF.

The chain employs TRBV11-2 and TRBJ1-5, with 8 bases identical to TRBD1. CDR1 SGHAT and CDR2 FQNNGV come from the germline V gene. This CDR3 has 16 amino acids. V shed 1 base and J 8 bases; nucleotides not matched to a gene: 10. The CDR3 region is CASSLGAGGSQEPQHF. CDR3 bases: TGTGCCAGCAGCTTAGGGGCAGGGGGCTCCCAGGAGCCCCAGCATTTT.

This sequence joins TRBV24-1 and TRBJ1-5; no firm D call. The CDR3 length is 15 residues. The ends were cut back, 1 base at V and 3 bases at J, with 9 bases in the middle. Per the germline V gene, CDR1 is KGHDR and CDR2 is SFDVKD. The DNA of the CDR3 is TGTGCCACCAGTGATTTCAAGAGCGTCAATCAGCCCCAGCATTTT. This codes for CATSDFKSVNQPQHF.

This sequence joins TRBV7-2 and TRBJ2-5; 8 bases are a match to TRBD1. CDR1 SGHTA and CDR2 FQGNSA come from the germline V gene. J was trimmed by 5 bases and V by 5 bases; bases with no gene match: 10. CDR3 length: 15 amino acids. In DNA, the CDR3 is TGTGCCAGCAGCGCAGACAGGGGCTGGTTGGAGACCCAGTACTTC. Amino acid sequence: CASSADRGWLETQYF.

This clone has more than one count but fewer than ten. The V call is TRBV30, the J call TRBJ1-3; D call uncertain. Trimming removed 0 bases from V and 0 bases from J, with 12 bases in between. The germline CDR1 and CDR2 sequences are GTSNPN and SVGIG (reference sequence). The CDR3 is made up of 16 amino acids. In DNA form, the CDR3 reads TGTGCCTGGAGTGTCGCTTCGTTGAGCTCTGGAAACACCATATATTTT. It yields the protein CAWSVASLSSGNTIYF.

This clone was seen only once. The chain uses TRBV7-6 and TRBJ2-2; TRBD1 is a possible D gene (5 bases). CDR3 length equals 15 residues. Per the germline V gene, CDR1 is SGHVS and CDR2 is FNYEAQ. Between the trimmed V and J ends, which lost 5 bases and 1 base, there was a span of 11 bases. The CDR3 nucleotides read TGTGCCAGCAGCCTTGACAGACTGAACACCGGGGAGCTGTTTTTT. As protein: CASSLDRLNTGELFF. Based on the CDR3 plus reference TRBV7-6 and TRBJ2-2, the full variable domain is GAGVSQSPRYKVTKRGQDVALRCDPISGHVSLYWYRQALGQGPEFLTYFNYEAQQDKSGLPNDRFSAERPEGSISTLTIQRTEQRDSAMYRCASSLDRLNTGELFFGEGSRLTVL.

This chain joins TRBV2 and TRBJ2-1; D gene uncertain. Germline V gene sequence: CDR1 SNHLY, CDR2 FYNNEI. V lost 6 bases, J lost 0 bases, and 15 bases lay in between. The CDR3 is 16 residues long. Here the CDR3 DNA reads TGTGCCAGCAGGCCGGGTGACGTGCCCTCCTACAATGAGCAGTTCTTC. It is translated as CASRPGDVPSYNEQFF. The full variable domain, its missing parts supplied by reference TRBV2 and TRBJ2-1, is EPEVTQTPSHQVTQMGQEVILRCVPISNHLYFYWYRQILGQKVEFLVSFYNNEISEKSEIFDDQFSVERPDGSNFTLKIRSTKLEDSAMYFCASRPGDVPSYNEQFFGPGTRLTVL.

The CDR3 sequence: CASSLGRNYGYTF. In DNA form, the CDR3 reads TGTGCCAGCAGCTTGGGCAGAAACTATGGCTACACCTTC. This chain connects TRBV5-6 to TRBJ1-2; D is uncertain. Germline loops: CDR1 SGHDT, CDR2 YYEEEE. The ends were cut back, 0 bases at V and 2 bases at J, with 5 bases in the middle. The CDR3 runs to 13 residues.

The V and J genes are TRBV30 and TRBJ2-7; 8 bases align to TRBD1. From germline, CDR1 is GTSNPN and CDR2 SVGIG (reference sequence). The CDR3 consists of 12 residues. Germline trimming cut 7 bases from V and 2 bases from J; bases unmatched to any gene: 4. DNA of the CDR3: TGTGCCTCACAGGGGGAAGCCTACGAGCAGTACGTC. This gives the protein CASQGEAYEQYV.